These T cell receptor beta chains were read from a single sample in a study of cytomegalovirus exposure and HLA in healthy donors. Sequencing was performed with immunoSEQ multiplex PCR; in TCRdb, only in-frame clones are kept and a portion is missing. The data hold over 65,000 clones, with 75% observed a single time. The sample comprised PBMCs. The source of these receptors is a woman between 40 and 50 years old in good health and CMV-seronegative. Both conserved end residues are part of each CDR3. D genes are given only for firm matches. Only some rows state a clone size, as once, few, many or a class for expanded clones.

TRBV7-6,TRBJ2-7,NA,NA,TGTGCCAGCAGCTCTGGGTCCCAGAGGGAGCAGTACTTC,CASSSGSQREQYF
TRBV4-3,TRBJ2-1,TRBD2,NA,TGCGCCAGCAGCCACCCGGGACTAGCGGGAATAGGGTGGAGGGGTGAGCAGTTCTTC,CASSHPGLAGIGWRGEQFF
TRBV7-3,TRBJ2-3,TRBD2,NA,TGTGCCAGCAGCTTGACTAGCGGGGAAACAGATACGCAGTATTTT,CASSLTSGETDTQYF
TRBV4-2,TRBJ2-1,TRBD2,NA,TGTGCCAGCAGCCAGCCCTCAGACGCGCGCGGGGGGTTGGGTTCGGCTCGGCAGTTCTTC,CASSQPSDARGGLGSARQFF
TRBV28,TRBJ2-7,TRBD2,NA,TGTGCCAGCAGCCAGGACAGGGGGCGACGGACTAGCGGGAGGACGAAGAGTTACGAGCAGTACTTC,CASSQDRGRRTSGRTKSYEQYF
TRBV7-9,TRBJ2-1,TRBD1,NA,TGTGCCAGCAGCCAGGGACAGGGGGCAGGTAATGAGCAGTTCTTC,CASSQGQGAGNEQFF
TRBV5-1,TRBJ2-3,TRBD1,NA,TGCGCCAGCAGCTCCAGGGGGCTCTGGAGAGATACGCAGTATTTT,CASSSRGLWRDTQYF
TRBV18,TRBJ2-1,TRBD2,NA,TGTGCCAGCTCACCATCGGCTAGCGGGAGTATTTTCAGTGAGCAGTTCTTC,CASSPSASGSIFSEQFF
TRBV18,TRBJ1-2,TRBD1,NA,TGTGCCAGCACTGCACAGGGGGCCCATGGCTACACCTTC,CASTAQGAHGYTF
TRBV7-2,TRBJ2-5,TRBD2,NA,TGTGCCAGCAGCTTAGGCGGGAGTCGTAGAGGAGAGACCCAGTACTTC,CASSLGGSRRGETQYF
TRBV18,TRBJ1-1,NA,NA,TGTGCCAGCTCACCGGACCTAGGGGGAGCTTTCTTT,CASSPDLGGAFF
TRBV5-1,TRBJ1-3,NA,NA,TGCGCCAGCAGCTTGGCCGCGGACAGTTTATCTGGAAACACCATATATTTT,CASSLAADSLSGNTIYF
TRBV27,TRBJ2-7,NA,NA,TGTGCCAGCAGTTCGCTACAGGGAGCCTACGAGCAGTACTTC,CASSSLQGAYEQYF
TRBV6-5,TRBJ2-7,NA,few,TGTGCCAGTGGTGAGGGACTTTCTTACGAGCAGTACTTC,CASGEGLSYEQYF
TRBV6-5,TRBJ2-1,NA,NA,TGTGCCAGCAGTTACTCGGGCGAGAACAATGAGCAGTTCTTC,CASSYSGENNEQFF
TRBV6-5,TRBJ2-5,TRBD1,NA,TGTGCCAGCAGTTCCGACCTCCGGACAGGGGGAGAGACCCAGTACTTC,CASSSDLRTGGETQYF
TRBV29-1,TRBJ1-1,NA,NA,TGCAGCGTTGCCGGGACTTCAGGTGAAGCTTTCTTT,CSVAGTSGEAFF
TRBV5-4,TRBJ1-1,NA,NA,TGTGCCACCCTCAGACAGGAGAACACTGAAGCTTTCTTT,CATLRQENTEAFF
TRBV6-6,TRBJ2-2,NA,NA,TGTGCCAGCACCTCTTTGGCCGGGGAGTTGTTTTTT,CASTSLAGELFF
TRBV5-1,TRBJ2-2,NA,NA,TGCGCCAGCAGCTTGGGCGCTACCGGGGAGCTGTTTTTT,CASSLGATGELFF
TRBV9,TRBJ2-1,NA,NA,TGTGCCAGCAGCGTAGGGAGGGGCAGAACCAATGAGCAGTTCTTC,CASSVGRGRTNEQFF
TRBV18,TRBJ2-1,NA,NA,TGTGCCAGCTCACCATTAAAGGCTCAGGGGCAGGGTGAGCAGTTCTTC,CASSPLKAQGQGEQFF
TRBV6-1,TRBJ2-1,TRBD1,few,TGTGCCAGCAGTGAAGCCAGCGGGACAGGGGGCAATGAGCAGTTCTTC,CASSEASGTGGNEQFF
TRBV30,TRBJ1-6,NA,NA,TGTGCCTGGACCCAAAGGTGGCAGGCTGAGCTGAATTCACCCCTCCACTTT,CAWTQRWQAELNSPLHF
TRBV11-2,TRBJ2-1,TRBD1,NA,TGTGCCAGCAGCTTAGGGGACAGGAGGAATGAGCAGTTCTTC,CASSLGDRRNEQFF
TRBV28,TRBJ2-5,NA,NA,TGTGCCAGCAGCGACAGTTCGGGAGACGGAGAGACCCAGTACTTC,CASSDSSGDGETQYF
TRBV6-5,TRBJ1-1,NA,NA,TGTGCCAGCAGTCGGACAGCGAACACTGAAGCTTTCTTT,CASSRTANTEAFF
TRBV14,TRBJ1-1,NA,NA,TGTGCCAGCAGCCCGTCGGACACAATGAACACTGAAGCTTTCTTT,CASSPSDTMNTEAFF
TRBV4-3,TRBJ2-7,NA,NA,TGCGCCAGCAGCCAAGCACCCGAGGGGGTAGAGCAGTACTTC,CASSQAPEGVEQYF
TRBV6-1,TRBJ1-4,NA,NA,TGTGCCAGCAGTGAAAGCAGGGATGATGAAAAACTGTTTTTT,CASSESRDDEKLFF
TRBV10-1,TRBJ2-1,TRBD2,few,TGCGCCAGCAGTGAGTCTCTAGCGGCCAATGAGCAGTTCTTC,CASSESLAANEQFF
TRBV19,TRBJ2-1,NA,NA,TGTGCCAGTAGTATTTCTAACTACAATGAGCAGTTCTTC,CASSISNYNEQFF
TRBV5-4,TRBJ1-5,TRBD1,NA,TGTGCCAGCAGCGAGGGACAGGGGAAGGGTCAGCCCCAGCATTTT,CASSEGQGKGQPQHF
TRBV2,TRBJ2-3,TRBD2,NA,TGTGCCAACTCGACTAGCGGGGGTTCAGATACGCAGTATTTT,CANSTSGGSDTQYF
TRBV28,TRBJ1-1,NA,NA,TGTGCCAGCAGCCAGGAAGGGGTGACTGAAGCTTTCTTT,CASSQEGVTEAFF
TRBV23-1,TRBJ2-5,NA,few,TGCGCCATAACTGCTTGGGGCCTCCTACAAGAGACCCAGTACTTC,CAITAWGLLQETQYF
TRBV29-1,TRBJ2-3,NA,NA,TGCAGCTCCGGAGGGGGGGGAGATACGCAGTATTTT,CSSGGGGDTQYF
TRBV30,TRBJ1-4,NA,NA,TGTGCCTGGAGTAGGGGAGGGGCAGGGCCTTATGAAAAACTGTTTTTT,CAWSRGGAGPYEKLFF
TRBV27,TRBJ1-1,TRBD1,NA,TGTGCCAGCAGTTTGACAGGGAGTCCTGAAGCTTTCTTT,CASSLTGSPEAFF
TRBV5-1,TRBJ2-7,NA,NA,TGCGCCAGCAGCTCTCAACTAGACGAGCAGTACTTC,CASSSQLDEQYF
TRBV27,TRBJ2-3,NA,NA,TGTGCCAGCACCATAGTCCGTTCAACGCAGTATTTT,CASTIVRSTQYF
TRBV7-9,TRBJ1-2,NA,NA,TGTGCCAGCAGCCCCTATGGAGTATCAATGGCTAACTATGGCTACACCTTC,CASSPYGVSMANYGYTF
TRBV4-3,TRBJ2-5,TRBD2,NA,TGCGCCAGCAGCCAAGATTGGGGGACTACCGAGACCCAGTACTTC,CASSQDWGTTETQYF
TRBV9,TRBJ1-3,NA,NA,TGTGCCAGCAGCATCAACAGGGCACGCTCTGGAAACACCATATATTTT,CASSINRARSGNTIYF
TRBV7-2,TRBJ1-5,NA,few,TGTGCCAGCAGCTTAGCGGGGGGAGGGGGACAGCCCCAGCATTTT,CASSLAGGGGQPQHF
TRBV19,TRBJ1-1,NA,few,TGTGCCAGTAACCTAAGGCGCGGATCGGACACTGAAGCTTTCTTT,CASNLRRGSDTEAFF
TRBV6-5,TRBJ2-3,NA,NA,TGTGCCAGCAGTCGACTGGGAGATACGCAGTATTTT,CASSRLGDTQYF
TRBV29-1,TRBJ1-2,NA,NA,TGCAGCGTTGATCGGGTTCTTGTGGTTGGCTACACCTTC,CSVDRVLVVGYTF